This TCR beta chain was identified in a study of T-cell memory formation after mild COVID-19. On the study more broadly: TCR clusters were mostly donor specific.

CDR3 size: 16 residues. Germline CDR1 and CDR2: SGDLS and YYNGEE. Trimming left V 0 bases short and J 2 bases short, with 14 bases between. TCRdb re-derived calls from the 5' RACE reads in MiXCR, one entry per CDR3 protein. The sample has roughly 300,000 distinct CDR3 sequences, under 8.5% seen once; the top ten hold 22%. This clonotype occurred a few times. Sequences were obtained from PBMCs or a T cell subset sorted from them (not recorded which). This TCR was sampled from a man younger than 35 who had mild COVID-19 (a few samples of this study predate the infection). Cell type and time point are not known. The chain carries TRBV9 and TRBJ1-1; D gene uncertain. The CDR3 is CASSVVYSGGNTEAFF. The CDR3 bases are TGTGCCAGCAGCGTAGTTTATTCGGGCGGAAACACTGAAGCTTTCTTT.